Each of the 2 T cell receptor beta chains below was sequenced from the same sample in a study of T cell responses to AZD1222 COVID-19 vaccine. The protocol was immunoSEQ multiplex PCR, while the TCRdb copy is restricted to in-frame clones and leaves out a portion. The sample records roughly 120,000 clones, under 90% being singletons. This specimen consisted of peripheral blood, obtained on day 0 of AZD1222 vaccination. The source is an adult in good health.

V and J are TRBV30 and TRBJ2-3; D perhaps matches TRBD2 (5 bases). The V gene's germline CDR1 is GTSNPN and CDR2 SVGIG (reference sequence). V lost 5 bases and J 5 bases, leaving 17 bases between the germline ends. CDR3 length: 14 residues. The CDR3 spells CAWSRTLGGDTQYF. The CDR3 DNA sequence: TGTGCCTGGTCCAGGACTCTCGGAGGAGATACGCAGTATTTT.

The genes are TRBV9 and TRBJ2-2; 9 bases are a match to TRBD1. Germline V CDR1 and CDR2: SGDLS, YYNGEE. CDR3 size: 17 residues. V shed 3 bases and J 5 bases; nucleotides not matched to a gene: 11. DNA for the CDR3: TGTGCCAGCAGCGAGAGGGGACAGGGCTCGGGGACCGGGGAGCTGTTTTTT. This encodes CASSERGQGSGTGELFF.